This T cell receptor (beta chain) was retrieved from a study of technical replicates of blood from several donors. Trimming took off 5 bases at V and 8 bases at J, with 12 bases between the two ends. The CDR3 covers 13 residues. CDR1 is MDHEN and CDR2 is SYDVKM in the germline V gene. The data were produced by immunoSEQ multiplex PCR, yet TCRdb's version contains in-frame clones alone and is incomplete. The data show under 90,000 clones, about 94% seen once. The sequence was collected from a human donor in good health. The sequenced sample was T cells isolated from PBMCs. This chain joins TRBV28 and TRBJ1-4; the D is unclear. This chain's CDR3 is CASSGEGGEKLFF. In DNA form, the CDR3 reads TGTGCCAGCAGTGGGGAGGGAGGAGAAAAACTGTTTTTT.